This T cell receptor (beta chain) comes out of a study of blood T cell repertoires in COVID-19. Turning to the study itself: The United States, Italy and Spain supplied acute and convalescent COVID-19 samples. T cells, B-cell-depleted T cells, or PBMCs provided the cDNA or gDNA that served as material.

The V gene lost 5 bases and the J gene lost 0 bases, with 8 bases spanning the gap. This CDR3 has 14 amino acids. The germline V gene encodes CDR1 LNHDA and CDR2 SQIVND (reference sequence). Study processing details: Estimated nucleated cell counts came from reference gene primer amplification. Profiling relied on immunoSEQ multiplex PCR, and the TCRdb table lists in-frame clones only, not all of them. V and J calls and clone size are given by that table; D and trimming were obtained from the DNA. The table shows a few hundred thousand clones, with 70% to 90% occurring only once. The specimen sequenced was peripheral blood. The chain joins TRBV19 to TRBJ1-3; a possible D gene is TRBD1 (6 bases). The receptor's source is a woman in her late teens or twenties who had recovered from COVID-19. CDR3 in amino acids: CASSVQGSGNTIYF. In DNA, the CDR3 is TGTGCCAGTAGTGTACAGGGCTCTGGAAACACCATATATTTT.